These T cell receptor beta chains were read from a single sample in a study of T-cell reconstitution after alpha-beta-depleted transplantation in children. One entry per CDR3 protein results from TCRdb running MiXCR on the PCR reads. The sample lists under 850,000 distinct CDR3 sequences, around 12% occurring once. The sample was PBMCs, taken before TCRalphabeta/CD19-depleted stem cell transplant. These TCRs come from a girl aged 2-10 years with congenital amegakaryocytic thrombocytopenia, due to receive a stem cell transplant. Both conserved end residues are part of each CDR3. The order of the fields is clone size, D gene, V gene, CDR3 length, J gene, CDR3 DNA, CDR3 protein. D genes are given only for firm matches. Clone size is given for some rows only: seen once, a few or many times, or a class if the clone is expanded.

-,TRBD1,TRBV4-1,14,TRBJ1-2,TGCGCCAGCAGCCAGCTGGGACAGCTCTATGGCTACACCTTC,CASSQLGQLYGYTF
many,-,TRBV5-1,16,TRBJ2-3,TGCGCCAGCAGCTTGGTTTCCGGGAAACGGATAGATACGCAGTATTTT,CASSLVSGKRIDTQYF
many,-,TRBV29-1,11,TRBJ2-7,TGCAGCGTTGATGACCTATACGAGCAGTACTTC,CSVDDLYEQYF
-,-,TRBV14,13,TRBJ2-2,TGTGCCAGCAGCCCCCATTTAGGCCGGGAGCTGTTTTTT,CASSPHLGRELFF
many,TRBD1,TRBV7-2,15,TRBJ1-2,TGTGCCAGCAGCAGGGGGGGACAGCCTTACTATGGCTACACCTTC,CASSRGGQPYYGYTF
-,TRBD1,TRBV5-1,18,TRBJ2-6,TGCGCCAGCAGCTCGAGGCGGGACAGGATCTCTGGGGCCAACGTCCTGACTTTC,CASSSRRDRISGANVLTF
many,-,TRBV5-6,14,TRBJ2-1,TGTGCCAGCAGCTTTCTCACATCCTACAATGAGCAGTTCTTC,CASSFLTSYNEQFF
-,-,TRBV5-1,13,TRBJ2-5,TGCGCCAGCCATTTGAGCGGACAAGAGACCCAGTACTTC,CASHLSGQETQYF
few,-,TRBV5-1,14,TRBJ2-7,TGCGCCAGCAGCTTTGGAACGGGAATGTACGAGCAGTACTTC,CASSFGTGMYEQYF
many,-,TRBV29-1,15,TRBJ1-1,TGCAGCGTGGAAGGTAGCGGGAGTCCCAACACTGAAGCTTTCTTT,CSVEGSGSPNTEAFF
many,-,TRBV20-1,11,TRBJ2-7,TGCAGTGCCCTGAGAACCTACGAGCAGTACTTC,CSALRTYEQYF
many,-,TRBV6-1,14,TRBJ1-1,TGTGCCAGCAGTCCCCCGGGGAGGCCGGCCGAAGCTTTCTTT,CASSPPGRPAEAFF
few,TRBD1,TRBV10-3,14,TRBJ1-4,TGTGCCATCAGTCCGGGGACAGGGCGCGAAAAACTGTTTTTT,CAISPGTGREKLFF
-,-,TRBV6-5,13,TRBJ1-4,TGTGCCAGCAGTTACTCTGGGGGCGTAAAACTGTTTTTT,CASSYSGGVKLFF
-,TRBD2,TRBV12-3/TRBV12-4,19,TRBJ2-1,TGTGCCAGCAGATCTCTGAGGATGGTACTAGCGGGTGACAACAATGAGCAGTTCTTC,CASRSLRMVLAGDNNEQFF
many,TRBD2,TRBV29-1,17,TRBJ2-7,TGCAGCGTTTTGACTAGCGGGATTTCGGGTCGATCCTACGAGCAGTACTTC,CSVLTSGISGRSYEQYF
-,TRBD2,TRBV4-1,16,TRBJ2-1,TGCGCCAGCAGCCAAGGTGGGACTAGCGTAAGGAATGAGCAGTTCTTC,CASSQGGTSVRNEQFF
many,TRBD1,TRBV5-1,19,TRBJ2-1,TGCGCCAGCAGCTACATTCCCACCACAGGGGGCTCTACCTACAATGAGCAGTTCTTC,CASSYIPTTGGSTYNEQFF
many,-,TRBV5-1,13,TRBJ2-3,TGCGCCAGCAGCTCTCTATCGGGGGATACGCAGTATTTT,CASSSLSGDTQYF
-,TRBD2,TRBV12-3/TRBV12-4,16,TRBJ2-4,TGTGCCAGCAGTTTAGCCGGACTAGCGGGAAAAAACATTCAGTACTTC,CASSLAGLAGKNIQYF
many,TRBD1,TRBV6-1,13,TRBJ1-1,TGTGCCAGCAGACTAACAGGGGACACTGAAGCTTTCTTT,CASRLTGDTEAFF
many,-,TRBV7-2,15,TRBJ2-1,TGTGCCAGCAGCTTGGGGAGGGGGCAATACAATGAGCAGTTCTTC,CASSLGRGQYNEQFF
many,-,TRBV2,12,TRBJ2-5,TGTGCCAGCAGTGTCTCGGAGGAGACCCAGTACTTC,CASSVSEETQYF
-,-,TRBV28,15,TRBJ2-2,TGTGCCAGCAGTCCGCCTGGACGACCCCCCGGGGAGCTGTTTTTT,CASSPPGRPPGELFF
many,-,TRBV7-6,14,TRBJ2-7,TGTGCCAGCAGCTTAGGCCTTGATGCCTACGAGCAGTACTTC,CASSLGLDAYEQYF
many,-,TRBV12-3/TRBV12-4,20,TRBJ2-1,TGTGCCAGCAGTTTGTTTATCCTAGCTGAACGCCTTATTTCCTACAATGAGCAGTTCTTC,CASSLFILAERLISYNEQFF
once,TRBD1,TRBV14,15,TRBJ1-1,TGTGCCAGCAGCCCAGGAGGGGGCCGGGGCACTGAAGCTTTCTTT,CASSPGGGRGTEAFF
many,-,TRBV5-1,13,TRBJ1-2,TGCGCCAGCAGCTTGGACAGTTCTCGGGGCTACACCTTC,CASSLDSSRGYTF
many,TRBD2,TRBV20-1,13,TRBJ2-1,TGCAGCTCCGGACTAGCGGGAGGCTATGAGCAGTTCTTC,CSSGLAGGYEQFF
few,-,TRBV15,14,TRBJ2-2,TGTGCCACCAGCCTGAAAAGGAACACCGGGGAGCTGTTTTTT,CATSLKRNTGELFF
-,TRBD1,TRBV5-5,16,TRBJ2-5,TGTGCCAGCAGCTTGCGCCCCGGGACAGTACAAGAGACCCAGTACTTC,CASSLRPGTVQETQYF
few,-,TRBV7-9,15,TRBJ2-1,TGTGCCAGCTGCAGCTCGACGTTTACCTACAATGAGCAGTTCTTC,CASCSSTFTYNEQFF
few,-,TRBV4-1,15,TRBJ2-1,TGCGCCAGCAGCCAATCGTTGCCGTCGCGAGGAGAGCAGTTCTTC,CASSQSLPSRGEQFF